This T cell receptor beta chain originates from a study of blood T cells in healthy people across ages. The junction had 6 bases not matched to a gene; V was cut back by 0 bases and J by 0 bases. Germline V gene sequence: CDR1 SGHTA, CDR2 FQGNSA. This CDR3 has 17 amino acids. A second PCR, run for about 7 to 11 cycles, used a sample-barcoded 5' primer plus a J-beta primer mix. Each CDR3 protein is one row after TCRdb ran MiXCR on the 5' RACE reads. Counted here are about 1.4 million distinct CDR3 sequences, around 55% occurring once; the ten biggest clones make up 6.5% to 8.5%. The gene calls are TRBV7-2 and TRBJ2-5; the match to TRBD2 covers 8 bases. The sequencing sample was made of blood. This receptor was identified in a man aged 18-30 years in good health. The CDR3, as DNA: TGTGCCAGCAGCTTAGCGTCGAGCGGGGGCCACCAAGAGACCCAGTACTTC. Protein: CASSLASSGGHQETQYF.